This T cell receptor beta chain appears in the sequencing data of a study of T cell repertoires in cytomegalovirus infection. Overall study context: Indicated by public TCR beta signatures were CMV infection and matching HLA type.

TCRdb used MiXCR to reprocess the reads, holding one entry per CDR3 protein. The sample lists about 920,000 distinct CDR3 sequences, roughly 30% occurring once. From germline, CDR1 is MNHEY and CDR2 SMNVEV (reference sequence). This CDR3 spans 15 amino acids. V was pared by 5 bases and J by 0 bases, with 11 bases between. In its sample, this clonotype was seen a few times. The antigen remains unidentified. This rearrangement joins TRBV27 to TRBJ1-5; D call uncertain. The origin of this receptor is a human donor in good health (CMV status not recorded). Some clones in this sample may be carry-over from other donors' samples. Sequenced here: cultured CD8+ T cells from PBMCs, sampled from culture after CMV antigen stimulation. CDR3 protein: CASSTDLASNQPQHF. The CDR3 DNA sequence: TGTGCCAGCAGTACCGACCTGGCTAGCAATCAGCCCCAGCATTTT.